The 6 T cell receptor beta chains presented below share a single source sample, sequenced in a study of blood T cells in healthy people across ages. PCR was performed a second time for about 7 to 12 cycles using a sample-barcoded 5' primer and a J-beta primer mix. MiXCR, applied by TCRdb to the 5' RACE reads, yields one record per CDR3 protein. Among hundreds of thousands of distinct CDR3 sequences listed, just over 55% were seen once. The sample was blood. The receptor source for this set is a man aged 40-49 years in good health.

This clonotype was observed a few times. This chain connects TRBV27 to TRBJ1-2; D not resolved. The CDR3 spans 17 residues. The germline V gene encodes CDR1 MNHEY and CDR2 SMNVEV (reference sequence). With 6 bases removed from V and 8 bases from J, the gap between germline ends came to 28 bases. The CDR3 DNA reads TGTGCCAGCAGCCAGGAAGGTCCGGGCTTGGTCCCCTTCGGCTACACCTTC. This codes for CASSQEGPGLVPFGYTF.

This sequence joins TRBV20-1 and TRBJ2-1; TRBD2 agrees at 8 bases. The V segment lost 5 bases and the J segment 6 bases; nucleotides outside the gene matches: 6. The CDR3 is 13 residues long. Germline V lookup: CDR1 DFQATT, CDR2 SNEGSKA (reference sequence). The CDR3 bases are TGCAGTGCTCGGGACGGGGGGGGCAATGAGCAGTTCTTC. This codes for CSARDGGGNEQFF.

This clonotype occurred many times. V usage is TRBV28 and J usage is TRBJ2-7; a possible D gene is TRBD2 (7 bases). The V end was cut by 6 bases, the J end by 2 bases, with 11 bases between. Germline CDR1 reads MDHEN; CDR2 reads SYDVKM. The CDR3 contains 13 residues. CDR3 region: CASRGGGTYEQYF. The CDR3 DNA follows: TGTGCCAGCAGGGGAGGGGGGACCTACGAGCAGTACTTC. The variable domain in full, completed from reference TRBV28 and TRBJ2-7, reads DVKVTQSSRYLVKRTGEKVFLECVQDMDHENMFWYRQDPGLGLRLIYFSYDVKMKEKGDIPEGYSVSREKKERFSLILESASTNQTSMYLCASRGGGTYEQYFGPGTRLTVT.

This clonotype showed up just a few times. The chain links TRBV20-1 to TRBJ1-5, with D uncertain. Trimming took 6 bases from V and 2 from J, leaving 14 bases between them. The CDR3 consists of 14 residues. Germline V lookup: CDR1 DFQATT, CDR2 SNEGSKA (reference sequence). CDR3 region: CSAMKGTGNQPQHF. The CDR3 region has the DNA TGCAGTGCCATGAAAGGCACGGGCAATCAGCCCCAGCATTTT.

In this sample, this clonotype turned up a few times. The chain carries TRBV29-1 and TRBJ2-3, with D possibly matching TRBD1 (6 bases). The CDR3 extends over 15 amino acids. Germline V gene data show CDR1 as SQVTM and CDR2 as ANQGSEA. V gave up 6 bases and J gave up 3 bases, with 19 bases separating them. Here the CDR3 DNA reads TGCAGCGTCGACCCTGGGGCCAGGGGTACAGATACGCAGTATTTT. Its protein product is CSVDPGARGTDTQYF.

This clonotype was seen only once. The junction shows a germline mismatch at one end, possibly a read error. The chain uses TRBV29-1 and TRBJ2-1; TRBD1 or TRBD2 may be the D gene (5 bases each). Germline CDR1 and CDR2: SQVTM and ANQGSEA. The CDR3 sequence is 15 residues long. The CDR3, as DNA: TGCAGCCAGGCACATTTTCGGGGCGAGTACAATAAGCAGTTCTTC. It translates to CSQAHFRGEYNKQFF.